Listed here is a single TCR beta chain. The sample originates from a study of control samples from healthy donors and cancer patients. Clones were read by immunoSEQ multiplex PCR, and TCRdb kept only the in-frame ones, dropping some. The table lists approximately 88,000 clones, roughly 92% of them singletons. This CDR3 contains 18 residues. The sequence was collected from a woman younger than 45 in good health. Source material: blood. The chain joins TRBV21-1 to TRBJ2-7; TRBD2, the table's D call, was not compared with the DNA. TRBV21-1 counts as a pseudogene. The CDR3 sequence is CASTPPEREAKVSYEQYF. CDR3 sequence (DNA): TGTGCCAGCACCCCCCCAGAGCGGGAGGCCAAGGTCTCCTACGAGCAGTACTTC.